This T cell receptor beta chain emerged from a study of blood T cell repertoires in COVID-19. Study-level background: Samples came from the United States, Italy and Spain, spanning acute and convalescent COVID-19. The analysed material was cDNA or gDNA that came from T cells, B-cell-depleted T cells, or PBMCs.

As handled by the study authors: Nucleated cell counts were estimated from reference gene primer amplification. Data came from immunoSEQ multiplex PCR; TCRdb stores just in-frame clones and leaves some out. V, J and clone size are taken as reported in that table, and D and trimming were inferred from the DNA itself. The sample consists of fewer than 300,000 clones, 85% to 90% of them appearing once. V lost 2 bases to trimming and J lost 8 bases; unmatched junction nucleotides: 12. The CDR3 loop spans 15 amino acids. The germline V gene encodes CDR1 GTSNPN and CDR2 SVGIG (reference sequence). Sequencing used peripheral blood. The chain joins TRBV30 to TRBJ2-3; 8 bases match TRBD2. This clonotype was sampled from a woman between 40 and 50 years old who had recovered from COVID-19. CDR3 region: CAWSIVGAGVGTQYF. The CDR3 bases are TGTGCCTGGAGTATTGTCGGAGCGGGAGTGGGTACGCAGTATTTT.